Following are 16 T cell receptor beta chains from one sample sequenced in a study of response to subunit inactivated influenza vaccine. TCRdb re-called the RT-PCR reads through MiXCR, storing one row per CDR3 protein. The sample includes about 540,000 distinct CDR3 sequences, around 25% of them seen just once. The same data also went into a second study, on T cells expressing NK-cell markers. According to that study: For TCR beta, cDNA was produced by 5'RACE template switching with UMIs.

The sample in question was CD4+ T cells sorted from PBMCs, obtained about 13 days after vaccination. The receptors derive from a man aged 45-65 years who received an inactivated influenza vaccine.

There are a few counts of this clonotype. This rearrangement joins TRBV5-1 to TRBJ2-5, with D perhaps given as TRBD1 or TRBD2 (5 bases each). Germline CDR1 and CDR2: SGHRS and YFSETQ. V lost 4 bases and J 5 bases, leaving 12 bases between the germline ends. The CDR3 length is 13 residues. The CDR3 DNA reads as TGCGCCAGCAGCCTGGGACCACGGGAGACCCAGTACTTC. Translation gives CASSLGPRETQYF.

The V call is TRBV2, the J call TRBJ1-1, with D possibly matching TRBD1 (5 bases). The CDR3 length is 15 residues. Trimming removed 3 bases from V and 6 bases from J, with 17 bases in between. Germline V gene sequence: CDR1 SNHLY, CDR2 FYNNEI. This CDR3 is CASSEWARGISEAFF. Written as DNA, the CDR3 is TGTGCCAGCAGTGAGTGGGCACGGGGGATCTCTGAAGCTTTCTTT. The full variable domain, rest sourced from reference TRBV2 and TRBJ1-1, is EPEVTQTPSHQVTQMGQEVILRCVPISNHLYFYWYRQILGQKVEFLVSFYNNEISEKSEIFDDQFSVERPDGSNFTLKIRSTKLEDSAMYFCASSEWARGISEAFFGQGTRLTVV.

The rearrangement links TRBV5-1 to TRBJ2-7, with 7 nucleotides matching TRBD1. The germline V gene has CDR1 SGHRS and CDR2 YFSETQ. There are 17 residues in the CDR3. Trimming took 4 bases from V and 0 from J; bases not matched to a gene: 13. CDR3: CASSTGQDPRSSYEQYF. The CDR3 DNA reads TGCGCCAGCAGCACAGGACAGGATCCCAGAAGCTCCTACGAGCAGTACTTC.

This clonotype was counted only a few times. This chain connects TRBV28 to TRBJ2-3; TRBD1 might be the D (6 bases). CDR3 size: 16 residues. V was shortened by 5 bases and J by 0 bases, with 15 bases between the two germline ends. Germline CDR1 is MDHEN and CDR2 is SYDVKM. The CDR3 loop reads CASSASTGGSTDTQYF. The DNA for the CDR3 is TGTGCCAGCAGTGCGTCGACAGGCGGTAGCACAGATACGCAGTATTTT. The full variable domain, rest sourced from reference TRBV28 and TRBJ2-3, is DVKVTQSSRYLVKRTGEKVFLECVQDMDHENMFWYRQDPGLGLRLIYFSYDVKMKEKGDIPEGYSVSREKKERFSLILESASTNQTSMYLCASSASTGGSTDTQYFGPGTRLTVL.

This clonotype was counted ten times or more. The chain uses TRBV7-8 and TRBJ2-3; 7 bases agree with TRBD1. CDR3 length: 18 amino acids. Unmatched junction bases numbered 14, after V lost 5 bases and J lost 0 bases. Germline assignment: CDR1 SGHVS and CDR2 FQNEAQ. CDR3 sequence: CASSHSLGTASSTDTQYF. The CDR3 DNA reads TGTGCCAGCAGCCATTCCCTCGGGACAGCCTCTAGCACAGATACGCAGTATTTT.

The CDR3 here is CASSGVADLTQYF. The DNA of the CDR3 is TGTGCCAGCAGTGGGGTAGCGGACCTTACGCAGTATTTT. This rearrangement joins TRBV2 to TRBJ2-3; perhaps TRBD2 as D (6 bases). With 4 bases removed from V and 8 bases from J, the gap between germline ends came to 13 bases. The CDR3 loop spans 13 amino acids. Germline CDR1 reads SNHLY; CDR2 reads FYNNEI.

This clonotype was seen only a few times. The V call is TRBV12-3 or TRBV12-4, the J call TRBJ1-1; no reliable D call. The CDR3 covers 14 residues. Trimming cost V 4 bases and J 4 bases, with 13 bases left between them. This CDR3 is CASSSSRRSTEAFF. The CDR3 nucleotides read TGTGCCAGCAGTTCGTCGCGGAGGTCCACTGAAGCTTTCTTT.

This chain uses TRBV6-1 with TRBJ2-7; D possibly corresponds to TRBD1 (5 bases). Germline CDR1 reads MNHNS; CDR2 reads SASEGT. The CDR3 consists of 14 residues. Trimming cost V 6 bases and J 1 base, with 13 bases left between them. CDR3 region: CASRRSGNSYEQYF. The CDR3 nucleotides read TGTGCCAGCAGACGCTCAGGGAATTCCTACGAGCAGTACTTC.

This clonotype came up a few times. V and J are TRBV7-2 and TRBJ2-7; D is ambiguous. CDR1 SGHTA and CDR2 FQGNSA come from the germline V gene. Trimming pared 2 bases from V and 4 bases from J, leaving 6 bases between. This CDR3 has 12 residues. The CDR3 protein is CASSLFGYEQYF. The DNA for the CDR3 is TGTGCCAGCAGCTTATTCGGGTACGAGCAGTACTTC.

The CDR3 here is CSVEGRTSWADEQFF. The CDR3 DNA reads TGCAGCGTTGAGGGCAGGACTAGCTGGGCCGATGAGCAGTTCTTC. The V call is TRBV29-1, the J call TRBJ2-1; TRBD2 matches 8 bases. Unmatched junction bases numbered 12, after V lost 3 bases and J lost 8 bases. Looked up from germline, CDR1 is SQVTM and CDR2 is ANQGSEA. This CDR3 spans 15 amino acids.

The chain uses TRBV20-1 and TRBJ2-3; 7 bases map to TRBD2. The germline CDR1 and CDR2 sequences are DFQATT and SNEGSKA (reference sequence). J was trimmed by 0 bases and V by 0 bases; bases with no gene match: 9. There are 17 residues in the CDR3. Written as DNA, the CDR3 is TGCAGTGCTAGAGACGCCCGGGGGGAGCGGAGCACAGATACGCAGTATTTT. It is translated as CSARDARGERSTDTQYF.

This clonotype was counted only a few times. The V gene is TRBV29-1, the J gene TRBJ2-7; D unclear. Germline V lookup: CDR1 SQVTM, CDR2 ANQGSEA. Trimming took off 4 bases at V and 3 bases at J, with 10 bases between the two ends. The CDR3 contains 12 residues. This CDR3 reads CSVAETRYEQYF. In DNA, the CDR3 is TGCAGCGTTGCAGAGACACGCTACGAGCAGTACTTC.

This clonotype has just a few counts. This chain connects TRBV4-1 to TRBJ2-1; D gene ambiguous. Trimming stripped 3 bases from V and 0 bases from J, with 12 bases between. The CDR3 spans 16 residues. Germline-derived CDR1 and CDR2 are MGHRA and YSYEKL. CDR3 in amino acids: CASSHPSRTSYNEQFF. The CDR3, as DNA: TGCGCCAGCAGCCACCCTTCTAGGACCTCCTACAATGAGCAGTTCTTC.

V usage is TRBV15 and J usage is TRBJ2-5; 10 nucleotides match TRBD2. The trim removed 1 base at V and 5 bases at J, leaving 7 bases unmatched. The CDR3 consists of 16 residues. The germline CDR1 and CDR2 sequences are LNHNV and YYDKDF (reference sequence). This CDR3 reads CATSRGSGGAGETQYF. The DNA for the CDR3 is TGTGCCACCAGCAGAGGAAGCGGGGGGGCCGGGGAGACCCAGTACTTC.

Ten or more counts support this clonotype. The CDR3 DNA follows: TGCGCCAGCAGCTTGGAGTACACCGGGGAGCTGTTTTTT. Its protein is CASSLEYTGELFF. The chain joins TRBV5-1 to TRBJ2-2; D unclear. The germline V and J ends were trimmed by 0 bases and 3 bases, with 3 bases remaining between them. Looked up from germline, CDR1 is SGHRS and CDR2 is YFSETQ. The CDR3 runs 13 residues.

The chain combines TRBV5-1 with TRBJ1-5; D unclear. The germline CDR1 and CDR2 sequences are SGHRS and YFSETQ. CDR3 size: 11 residues. V lost 7 bases and J 10 bases, leaving 12 bases between the germline ends. This CDR3 is CASPKLSPQHF. The CDR3 coding sequence is TGCGCCAGCCCAAAGCTCTCTCCCCAGCATTTT.